The clone carrying this T cell receptor beta chain was counted only a few times. As yet, its antigen is unknown. The data were obtained in a study of identical twins. Study-wide results and caveats: Out-of-frame TCR alpha sharing in monozygotic twins exceeded recombination model predictions. Excess sharing by twins proved weaker in beta out-of-frame sequences.

The V gene's germline CDR1 is LGHDT and CDR2 YNNKEL (reference sequence). CDR3 length equals 13 residues. J was trimmed by 6 bases and V by 4 bases; bases with no gene match: 3. Each CDR3 protein is one row after TCRdb ran MiXCR on the 5' RACE reads. Here the sample spans about 1.7 million distinct CDR3 sequences, more than 30% being singletons. The source material was cord blood. The genes are TRBV3-1 and TRBJ1-1; the match to TRBD1 covers 9 bases. This clonotype was obtained from a newborn girl in good health. CDR3 region: CASSPGTGPEAFF. CDR3 DNA sequence: TGTGCCAGCAGCCCCGGGACAGGGCCTGAAGCTTTCTTT.